The entry below gives a single T cell receptor (beta chain) sequence along with its context. This clonotype was seen repeatedly, ten times or more. Its antigen remains unidentified. No much larger clone is present one base from it, and per-base qualities are unavailable. To prepare the library, PCR was applied. The sequencer listed for this sample is Illumina HiSeq 2500. TCR libraries were prepared with molecular barcoding, using unique molecular identifiers to normalize TCRbeta repertoire quantification. Using fastp at Q25 and MiXCR, TCRdb reprocessed the public reads and kept productive beta chains. Each CDR3 protein appears once, grouped with its most common genes and DNA. The sample profile shows 200,000 to 250,000 distinct CDR3 sequences; 7.5% to 9.5% of them were found once. The top ten hold 6% to 7% of the sample. The sample comes from a study of T-cell reconstitution after alpha-beta-depleted transplantation in children (dated by TCRdb to 2016 to 2017). Background for the entire study: T-cell immune reconstitution after TCRalphabeta/CD19-depleted allogeneic hematopoietic cell transplantation in children was quantitatively tracked in the study by means of TCR repertoire profiling.

The treatment or condition label here, explained by the study, means: allogeneic hematopoietic cell transplantation with graft depleted of TCRalphabeta T cells and CD19 B cells. The transplant recipients were children given TCRalphabeta/CD19-depleted allogeneic hematopoietic cell grafts. Overall study outcomes, separate from this receptor: Over the following months the frequencies of hyperexpanded clones went down, and after one year T-cell counts and TCRbeta diversity were mostly credited to newly produced T cells. The high TCRbeta diversity at day 60 in some patients was ascribed to recipient T cells and intrathymic progenitors that had survived conditioning. The apparently early alphabetaT-cell count recovery about two months after transplant was reportedly dependent on only several hundred rapidly expanded clones derived from non-depleted graft cells.

At the junction V is shortened by 2 bases and J by 4 bases, with 14 bases in between. CDR1 SGHTA and CDR2 FQGNSA were looked up in the germline V gene. Inclusive of the bounding cysteine and phenylalanine, the CDR3 is 15 residues long. The CDR3 DNA has 45 bases and is translated from base 1. This TCR was sampled from a male patient under 18 who had a stem cell transplant for acute lymphoblastic leukemia, so the T cells may come from the graft donor. The material sequenced was PBMCs, mostly from graft donor cells, taken 180 days after TCRalphabeta/CD19-depleted stem cell transplant. The sequence is built from TRBV7-2 and TRBJ2-5; TRBD2 is a possible D gene, resting on 6 matching bases. At the DNA level, the sequence is TGTGCCAGCAGCTTAATGGGTGCGGGGATAGAGACCCAGTACTTC. Its amino acids are CASSLMGAGIETQYF.